These 21 T cell receptor beta chains originate from one sample sequenced in a study of blood T cell repertoires in COVID-19. Here immunoSEQ multiplex PCR was the method, and the copy in TCRdb shows in-frame clones only, minus some. The data contain more than 200,000 clones, 82% of them singletons. Sequenced: peripheral blood. The receptors shown here come from a woman over 75 with active or convalescent COVID-19.

This chain uses TRBV5-1 with TRBJ1-1; 9 bases match TRBD1. The CDR3 sequence is 15 residues long. The germline V gene has CDR1 SGHRS and CDR2 YFSETQ. J lost 4 bases, V lost 3 bases, and 7 bases had no gene match. Here the CDR3 reads CASSWGQGGGTEAFF. The DNA for the CDR3 is TGCGCCAGCAGCTGGGGACAGGGAGGGGGCACTGAAGCTTTCTTT.

The chain employs TRBV2 and TRBJ1-1; D uncertain. The CDR3 is 13 residues long. The germline V gene encodes CDR1 SNHLY and CDR2 FYNNEI. Trimming stripped 0 bases from V and 4 bases from J, with 6 bases between. This CDR3 reads CASSEAAVTEAFF. In DNA form, the CDR3 reads TGTGCCAGCAGTGAAGCTGCGGTCACTGAAGCTTTCTTT.

This clone was seen a handful of times. The J gene is TRBJ2-7, the V gene TRBV5-1, with D perhaps TRBD2 (6 bases). CDR1 is SGHRS and CDR2 is YFSETQ in the germline V gene. This CDR3 contains 13 residues. Trimming pared 5 bases from V and 5 bases from J, leaving 14 bases between. The CDR3 DNA is TGCGCCAGCAGGGGGAGGAGTTATCACGAGCAGTACTTC. Translating it yields CASRGRSYHEQYF.

The CDR3 coding sequence is TGTGCCAGCAGCCGAAGGGGACAGGGGGCTTCAGATACGCAGTATTTT. As protein: CASSRRGQGASDTQYF. This chain connects TRBV7-6 to TRBJ2-3, with 12 bases lining up with TRBD1. The CDR3 is made up of 16 amino acids. V trimming: 5 bases; J trimming: 4 bases; junction bases outside the gene matches: 7. Germline CDR1 SGHVS, CDR2 FNYEAQ.

The chain has TRBV6-5 and TRBJ1-6; a weak D match, TRBD1 (6 bases). This CDR3 spans 15 amino acids. V lost 2 bases, J lost 11 bases, and 16 bases lay in between. From germline, CDR1 is MNHEY and CDR2 SVGAGI. The CDR3 sequence is CASSYAHSTGTPLHF. The CDR3 DNA reads as TGTGCCAGCAGTTACGCGCATTCGACAGGCACACCCCTCCACTTT.

The chain employs TRBV5-1 and TRBJ2-1; 10 bases line up with TRBD1. CDR3 length: 14 amino acids. The germline CDR1 and CDR2 sequences are SGHRS and YFSETQ. After removal of 0 bases from V and 6 bases from J, the junction contained 0 bases not matched to a gene. CDR3 loop: CASSLGTGGNEQFF. CDR3 coding DNA: TGCGCCAGCAGCTTGGGGACAGGGGGCAATGAGCAGTTCTTC.

The J gene is TRBJ2-7, the V gene TRBV10-3; perhaps TRBD2 as D (5 bases). The V gene lost 0 bases and the J gene lost 6 bases, with 18 bases spanning the gap. Germline assignment: CDR1 ENHRY and CDR2 SYGVKD. The CDR3 covers 16 residues. CDR3 in amino acids: CAISESARRGISEQYF. The DNA for the CDR3 is TGTGCCATCAGTGAGTCGGCCCGTAGAGGGATAAGCGAGCAGTACTTC.

The rearrangement joins TRBV10-1 to TRBJ1-1, with D uncertain. V was pared by 3 bases and J by 1 base, with 6 bases between. The CDR3 totals 13 residues. Germline V lookup: CDR1 WNHNN, CDR2 SYGVQD (reference sequence). Here the CDR3 reads CASSDQANTEAFF. CDR3 nucleotides: TGCGCCAGCAGTGATCAGGCGAACACTGAAGCTTTCTTT.

This chain uses TRBV11-2 with TRBJ1-5; TRBD1 is a possible D gene (5 bases). The CDR3 covers 16 residues. Germline lookup yields CDR1 SGHAT and CDR2 FQNNGV. Trimming removed 0 bases from V and 7 bases from J, with 16 bases in between. This CDR3 reads CASSLEGAGTGQPQHF. The CDR3 coding sequence is TGTGCCAGCAGCTTAGAAGGCGCGGGGACGGGACAGCCCCAGCATTTT.

This chain links TRBV19 with TRBJ2-1, with 9 bases fitting TRBD2. Germline CDR1 LNHDA, CDR2 SQIVND (reference sequence). V lost 4 bases and J lost 7; bases outside the gene matches: 8. The CDR3 runs to 15 residues. In DNA, the CDR3 is TGTGCCAGTAGTACGAGCGGGGGGCCGGGAAATGAGCAGTTCTTC. Protein sequence: CASSTSGGPGNEQFF.

V gene TRBV4-2 combines with J gene TRBJ1-4; weak D call: TRBD1 (5 bases). V lost 0 bases, J lost 2 bases, and 10 bases lay in between. The CDR3 totals 16 residues. CDR1 is LGHNA, CDR2 YNFKEQ, per germline. CDR3 sequence (DNA): TGTGCCAGCAGCCAAGATTGGAGGGGTACTAATGAAAAACTGTTTTTT. Protein: CASSQDWRGTNEKLFF.

This clone was seen a few times. The chain has TRBV7-2 and TRBJ1-2, with TRBD1 identical over 9 bases. CDR1 is SGHTA, CDR2 FQGNSA, per germline. The CDR3 spans 14 residues. The V segment lost 8 bases and the J segment 5 bases; nucleotides outside the gene matches: 9. The CDR3 loop reads CASRGPGTGYGYTF. CDR3 bases: TGTGCCAGCCGAGGGCCGGGGACAGGGTATGGCTACACCTTC.

This clone occurred a few times. The J gene is TRBJ1-3, the V gene TRBV30; TRBD1 is a possible D gene (5 bases). CDR3 size: 15 residues. V lost 0 bases to trimming and J lost 0 bases, with 9 bases between them. Germline CDR1 reads GTSNPN; CDR2 reads SVGIG (reference sequence). CDR3 DNA: TGTGCCTGGAGTGTAGGGGATCTCTCTGGAAACACCATATATTTT. Protein: CAWSVGDLSGNTIYF.

The chain is built from TRBV4-1 and TRBJ2-1; 10 bases map to TRBD2. Germline V gene data show CDR1 as MGHRA and CDR2 as YSYEKL. CDR3 size: 16 residues. V trimming: 0 bases; J trimming: 8 bases; junction bases outside the gene matches: 7. The CDR3 sequence is CASSQDNTSGVDEQFF. CDR3 DNA sequence: TGCGCCAGCAGCCAAGATAATACTAGCGGGGTCGATGAGCAGTTCTTC.

J is TRBJ1-1 and V is TRBV4-2, with TRBD1 identical over 8 bases. The CDR3 runs 18 residues. From germline, CDR1 is LGHNA and CDR2 YNFKEQ. V was pared by 1 base and J by 1 base, with 11 bases of the junction left unmatched. As DNA, the CDR3 is TGTGCCAGCAGCCAAGGTCCCTCTCCGACAGGGGCGAACACTGAAGCTTTCTTT. Translated, it gives CASSQGPSPTGANTEAFF.

The sample holds one count of this clone. The rearrangement uses TRBV5-1 and TRBJ2-7; TRBD2 matches 11 bases. CDR1 and CDR2 (germline): SGHRS, YFSETQ. V was clipped by 2 bases and J by 6 bases; unmatched bases: 7. The CDR3 is 15 amino acids. CDR3: CASSLRLAGLGEQYF. The CDR3 bases are TGCGCCAGCAGCTTACGACTAGCGGGATTGGGCGAGCAGTACTTC. Supplemented by reference TRBV5-1 and TRBJ2-7, the full variable domain reads KAGVTQTPRYLIKTRGQQVTLSCSPISGHRSVSWYQQTPGQGLQFLFEYFSETQRNKGNFPGRFSGRQFSNSRSEMNVSTLELGDSALYLCASSLRLAGLGEQYFGPGTRLTVT.

This clone has more than one count but fewer than ten. This sequence joins TRBV19 and TRBJ2-2, with D perhaps TRBD2 (5 bases). The CDR3 totals 15 residues. V was pared by 5 bases and J by 0 bases, with 10 bases between. Germline V lookup: CDR1 LNHDA, CDR2 SQIVND (reference sequence). CDR3 loop: CASSGPGTNTGELFF. The CDR3, as DNA: TGTGCCAGTAGTGGACCCGGGACGAACACCGGGGAGCTGTTTTTT. The full variable domain, rest sourced from reference TRBV19 and TRBJ2-2, is DGGITQSPKYLFRKEGQNVTLSCEQNLNHDAMYWYRQDPGQGLRLIYYSQIVNDFQKGDIAEGYSVSREKKESFPLTVTSAQKNPTAFYLCASSGPGTNTGELFFGEGSRLTVL.

This chain links TRBV24-1 with TRBJ1-5; a weak D match, TRBD1 (6 bases). CDR1 and CDR2 (germline): KGHDR, SFDVKD. Deletions cut 3 bases from V and 0 bases from J, with 20 bases between. The CDR3 is made up of 19 amino acids. CDR3 bases: TGTGCCACCAGTGATGCGAACCAGGGAGGGGGACATAGCAATCAGCCCCAGCATTTT. It translates to CATSDANQGGGHSNQPQHF.

The chain carries TRBV19 and TRBJ2-3, with D uncertain. This CDR3 spans 13 amino acids. With 5 bases removed from V and 7 bases from J, the gap between germline ends came to 13 bases. Germline CDR1 is LNHDA and CDR2 is SQIVND (reference sequence). The DNA for the CDR3 is TGTGCCAGTAGTCCCCGAGGAGCAAATACGCAGTATTTT. It encodes CASSPRGANTQYF. The complete variable domain, with remaining parts taken from reference TRBV19 and TRBJ2-3, reads DGGITQSPKYLFRKEGQNVTLSCEQNLNHDAMYWYRQDPGQGLRLIYYSQIVNDFQKGDIAEGYSVSREKKESFPLTVTSAQKNPTAFYLCASSPRGANTQYFGPGTRLTVL.

This chain links TRBV24-1 with TRBJ2-1, with D possibly TRBD2 on 6 matching bases. The V gene lost 8 bases and the J gene lost 8 bases, with 15 bases spanning the gap. Looked up from germline, CDR1 is KGHDR and CDR2 is SFDVKD. The CDR3 contains 13 residues. The CDR3 region is CATNPAGADEQFF. As DNA, the CDR3 is TGTGCCACCAACCCAGCGGGTGCGGATGAGCAGTTCTTC.

The V and J genes are TRBV12-3 or TRBV12-4 and TRBJ1-5; TRBD1 might be the D (6 bases). V lost 3 bases, J lost 7 bases, and 10 bases lay in between. CDR3 size: 13 residues. CDR3 region: CASSLARGQPQHF. The CDR3 nucleotides are TGTGCCAGCAGTTTGGCGAGGGGGCAGCCCCAGCATTTT.